This TCR beta chain comes out of a study of cytomegalovirus exposure and HLA in healthy donors. Germline V gene lookup returns CDR1 MDHEN and CDR2 SYDVKM. Trimming removed 3 bases at V and 2 bases at J, with 23 bases between. The CDR3 has 18 residues. 13 Jbeta primers and 60 Vbeta primers were used for the PCR. Sequencing used immunoSEQ multiplex PCR; TCRdb keeps in-frame clones, though not all of them. The table lists 150,000 to 200,000 clones, about 86% of them singletons, with almost 2% in the top ten. Sequenced material: PBMCs. This TCR derives from a woman aged 18-29 years in good health and CMV-seronegative. The chain is built from TRBV28 and TRBJ2-7, with D maybe TRBD1 (6 bases). This CDR3 is CASSFHPRGDTNPYEQYF. CDR3 bases: TGTGCCAGCAGTTTTCACCCGAGAGGGGACACCAACCCCTACGAGCAGTACTTC. Full variable domain (missing parts from reference TRBV28 and TRBJ2-7): DVKVTQSSRYLVKRTGEKVFLECVQDMDHENMFWYRQDPGLGLRLIYFSYDVKMKEKGDIPEGYSVSREKKERFSLILESASTNQTSMYLCASSFHPRGDTNPYEQYFGPGTRLTVT.